This T cell receptor (beta chain) was sequenced during a study of human T cells and chemical hapten exposure. The time point is: pre-sensitization, week 0. Treatment indicated: therapeutic diphenylcyclopropenone sensitization with weekly scalp DPC. This clonotype has more than one count but fewer than ten. Germline CDR1 is SEHNR and CDR2 is FQNEAQ (reference sequence). V gave up 1 base and J gave up 4 bases, with 10 bases separating them. This CDR3 region has 14 residues. TCRdb called the RACE reads again in MiXCR, with one record for every CDR3 protein. In the table there are about 290,000 distinct CDR3 sequences, roughly 7.7% of which are singletons.

Sequenced material: whole blood, taken in connection with sensitization to the hapten diphenylcyclopropenone (DPC). This sequence was found in a man aged 18 to 29 with alopecia areata. Some clones in this sample may be carry-over from other donors' samples. The chain combines TRBV7-9 with TRBJ1-1, with a possible D match to TRBD1 (5 bases). This chain's CDR3 is CASSLGQHGTEAFF. For the CDR3, the DNA is TGTGCCAGCAGCTTAGGACAGCATGGCACTGAAGCTTTCTTT.